Below, 4 T cell receptor beta chains from the same sample are listed, as sequenced in a study of graft-versus-host responses after intestinal transplantation (dated by TCRdb to about 2021). These receptors' antigens are unknown. The time point tag for this specimen amounts to: cells obtained before transplantation from donor or recipient. Libraries were constructed by the immunoSEQ multiplex PCR assay. Imported from immuneACCESS, the table was reduced by TCRdb to in-frame sequences with V and J called. These copies leave out some clones; in studies compared against another copy, an unresolved V gene accounts for under half, and the cause of the remainder is not known. The sample profile shows about 99,000 clones; 85% to 95% of them were found once. About 0.062% of the sample comes from the top ten. The sample consisted of unstimulated CD8+ T cells sorted from spleen or lymph node cells, taken before transplant. These receptors all come from a human donor who was the organ donor for an intestinal transplant.

This CDR3 reads CASKASEGRQPQHF. The CDR3 DNA sequence: TGTGCCAGTAAGGCCTCAGAGGGAAGGCAGCCCCAGCATTTT. This chain uses TRBV19 with TRBJ1-5; D is ambiguous. The CDR3 has 14 amino acids. V lost 7 bases and J lost 7, with 17 bases in between. Germline assignment: CDR1 LNHDA and CDR2 SQIVND (reference sequence).

There are a few counts of this clone. This sequence joins TRBV6-6 and TRBJ1-3; a possible D gene is TRBD1 (6 bases). CDR3 size: 16 residues. Germline V gene lookup returns CDR1 MNHNY and CDR2 SVGAGI (reference sequence). With 1 base removed from V and 2 bases from J, the gap between germline ends came to 12 bases. Here the CDR3 reads CASSYFPGGAGNTIYF. The CDR3 DNA is TGTGCCAGCAGTTACTTCCCGGGGGGCGCTGGAAACACCATATATTTT.

The chain is built from TRBV28 and TRBJ1-2; 7 nucleotides align to TRBD1. This CDR3 region has 17 residues. Germline CDR1 reads MDHEN; CDR2 reads SYDVKM. J was trimmed by 0 bases and V by 5 bases; bases with no gene match: 12. CDR3 coding DNA: TGTGCCAGCAGTGGTGACAGGGAAATCCAAGCTAACTATGGCTACACCTTC. Translation: CASSGDREIQANYGYTF.

This sequence joins TRBV2 and TRBJ1-1, with D possibly matching TRBD1 (5 bases). Germline V CDR1 and CDR2: SNHLY, FYNNEI. Trimming took 7 bases from V and 5 from J, leaving 17 bases between them. The CDR3 totals 14 residues. The CDR3 coding sequence is TGTGCCAGCACCTGGGAAGGGGAAAGGACTGAAGCTTTCTTT. Amino acid sequence: CASTWEGERTEAFF.